One T cell receptor (beta chain) is described in this entry. The target antigen is unknown. These data originate in a study of cytomegalovirus exposure and HLA in healthy donors. Study-wide points: There were several of the most significant clusters that appeared linked to common viral pathogens in a later analysis.

The V gene's germline CDR1 is KGHSH and CDR2 LQKENI. Between the trimmed V and J ends, which lost 3 bases and 1 base, there was a span of 3 bases. The CDR3 covers 13 residues. PCR amplification relied on 60 Vbeta primers (plus 13 Jbeta primers). TCRdb's table, derived via immunoSEQ multiplex PCR, lists solely in-frame clones and lacks some. The sample lists 150,000 to 200,000 clones; 70% to 75% were seen once. The chain has TRBV18 and TRBJ2-2; D is unresolved. The sequence was collected from a man between 18 and 35 years old in good health and CMV-seropositive. Material: PBMCs. CDR3 sequence reads: CASSPQNTGELFF. The CDR3 region has the DNA TGTGCCAGCTCACCTCAGAACACCGGGGAGCTGTTTTTT. Full variable domain (missing parts from reference TRBV18 and TRBJ2-2): NAGVMQNPRHLVRRRGQEARLRCSPMKGHSHVYWYRQLPEEGLKFMVYLQKENIIDESGMPKERFSAEFPKEGPSILRIQQVVRGDSAAYFCASSPQNTGELFFGEGSRLTVL.